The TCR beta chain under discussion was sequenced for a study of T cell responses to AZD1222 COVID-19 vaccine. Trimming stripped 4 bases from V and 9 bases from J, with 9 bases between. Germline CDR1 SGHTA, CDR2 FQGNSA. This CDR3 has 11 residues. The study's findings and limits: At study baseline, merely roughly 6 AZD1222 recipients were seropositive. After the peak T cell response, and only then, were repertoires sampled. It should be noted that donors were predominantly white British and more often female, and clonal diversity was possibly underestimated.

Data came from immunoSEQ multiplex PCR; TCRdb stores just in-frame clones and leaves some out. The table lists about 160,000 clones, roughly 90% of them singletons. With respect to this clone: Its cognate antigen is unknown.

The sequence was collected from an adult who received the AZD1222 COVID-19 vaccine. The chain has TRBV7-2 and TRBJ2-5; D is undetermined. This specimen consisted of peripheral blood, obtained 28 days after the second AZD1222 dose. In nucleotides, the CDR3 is TGTGCCAGCAGCTCAGATTCCCCCCAGTACTTC. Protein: CASSSDSPQYF.